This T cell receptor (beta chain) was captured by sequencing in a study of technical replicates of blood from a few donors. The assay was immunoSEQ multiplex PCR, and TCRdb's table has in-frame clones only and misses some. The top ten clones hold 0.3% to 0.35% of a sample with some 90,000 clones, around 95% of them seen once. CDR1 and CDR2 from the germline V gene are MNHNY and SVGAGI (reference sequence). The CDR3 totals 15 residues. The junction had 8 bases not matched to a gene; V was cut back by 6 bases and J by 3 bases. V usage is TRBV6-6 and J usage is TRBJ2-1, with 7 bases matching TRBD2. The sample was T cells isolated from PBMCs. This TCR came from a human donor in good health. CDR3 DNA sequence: TGTGCCAGCAGCTTTATGAGCGGGAACTACAATGAGCAGTTCTTC. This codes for CASSFMSGNYNEQFF.